The clone carrying this T cell receptor beta chain has more than one count but fewer than ten. Its antigen is not known. The sample belongs to a study of blood T cells in healthy people across ages. Whole-study results and caveats: Donor CMV status, an unknown factor, possibly confounded changes in expanded clonotypes. Compared with aged donors, long-lived donors showed fewer expanded clones, suggesting selection.

Trimming cost V 5 bases and J 6 bases; bases outside gene matches: 9. Germline loops: CDR1 SGHAT, CDR2 FQDESV (reference sequence). The CDR3 loop spans 15 amino acids. A sample-barcoded 5' primer and a J-beta primer mix were used in a second PCR of about 6 to 11 cycles. Per-sample output comprised a minimum of 2.5 million paired-end reads containing CDR3. TCRdb analysed the 5' RACE reads with MiXCR anew, one entry per CDR3 protein. The profile shows about 1.8 million distinct CDR3 sequences, about 50% of them singletons. The TCR originated in a woman between 35 and 50 years old in good health. What was sequenced was blood. The chain employs TRBV11-1 and TRBJ2-7, with 11 bases matching TRBD1. CDR3 nucleotide sequence: TGTGCCAGCAGCCCCGTCCGGGGACAGGGGGGCGAGCAGTACTTC. It is translated as CASSPVRGQGGEQYF.